This T cell receptor beta chain was captured in a study of CD8 T cells in ankylosing spondylitis. CDR1 and CDR2 from the germline V gene are DFQATT and SNEGSKA (reference sequence). This CDR3 has 13 amino acids. V lost 8 bases and J lost 7, with 17 bases in between. Study results and limitations: Disease-linked clones displayed a CD8+ phenotype and appeared relatively rarely in peripheral blood. About 8 highly homologous variants made up a TCR beta motif that seemed to typify ankylosing spondylitis blood.

This clonotype was picked up a small number of times. The antigen is undetermined. For TCR beta, libraries came from quantitative 5'-RACE with molecular barcodes. A single record per CDR3 protein comes from TCRdb applying MiXCR to the 5' RACE reads. The sample carries about 160,000 distinct CDR3 sequences, 15% to 20% recorded once. Sequenced input: blood, either unsorted or a sorted T cell fraction (not recorded which). The rearrangement links TRBV20-1 to TRBJ2-2; maybe TRBD2 (6 bases). The sequence was collected from a male donor with ankylosing spondylitis or in good health (not recorded which). For the CDR3, the DNA is TGCAGTCCCTCGCGGAGGGAAAACGGGGAGCTGTTTTTT. Translated, it gives CSPSRRENGELFF.